This T cell receptor beta chain appears in the sequencing data of a study of cytotoxic CD8 clonotypes in ibrutinib-treated CLL. The protocol was immunoSEQ multiplex PCR, while the TCRdb copy is restricted to in-frame clones and leaves out a portion. The data contain 190,000 or so clones, about two thirds of them singletons. The germline CDR1 and CDR2 sequences are SGHVS and FQNEAQ. J was trimmed by 6 bases and V by 4 bases; bases with no gene match: 15. The CDR3 has 17 amino acids. This rearrangement joins TRBV7-8 to TRBJ2-1; TRBD2 matches 7 bases. This TCR was sampled from a human donor with chronic lymphocytic leukemia. The material sequenced was PBMCs, taken after 24 months of ibrutinib treatment. This CDR3 is CASSSAPSGNEANEQFF. DNA for the CDR3: TGTGCCAGCAGCTCTGCCCCGAGCGGGAATGAGGCCAATGAGCAGTTCTTC.